The 23 T cell receptor beta chains reported below all come from one sample, sequenced in a study of blood T cell repertoires in COVID-19. Clones were read by immunoSEQ multiplex PCR, and TCRdb kept only the in-frame ones, dropping some. In the table there are some 270,000 clones, approximately 86% of which are singletons. The sequenced sample was peripheral blood. All receptors derive from a man in his forties with active or convalescent COVID-19.

The chain combines TRBV7-2 with TRBJ2-7, with D possibly matching TRBD2 (5 bases). From germline, CDR1 is SGHTA and CDR2 FQGNSA. Trimming took off 0 bases at V and 2 bases at J, with 11 bases between the two ends. The CDR3 length is 15 residues. The DNA for the CDR3 is TGTGCCAGCAGCTTAGCCCGGGGTCAAACCTACGAGCAGTACTTC. It translates to CASSLARGQTYEQYF.

V usage is TRBV9 and J usage is TRBJ1-1, with D perhaps matching TRBD1 (6 bases). The CDR3 totals 15 residues. Germline V gene lookup returns CDR1 SGDLS and CDR2 YYNGEE. The V end lost 4 bases, the J end lost 3 bases, and 16 bases lay between the germline ends. The CDR3 nucleotides are TGTGCCAGCAGCCCGATAGGGGGAAGGGACACTGAAGCTTTCTTT. This encodes CASSPIGGRDTEAFF.

The gene calls are TRBV9 and TRBJ1-4; D not resolved. In germline, CDR1 is SGDLS, CDR2 YYNGEE. The CDR3 is 15 residues long. V lost 3 bases and J 2 bases, leaving 11 bases between the germline ends. The CDR3 is CASSATAGTNEKLFF. The CDR3 DNA follows: TGTGCCAGCAGCGCGACCGCCGGGACTAATGAAAAACTGTTTTTT.

The rearrangement uses TRBV5-4 and TRBJ1-6; D call uncertain. This CDR3 comprises 10 residues. In germline, CDR1 is SGHNT, CDR2 YYREEE (reference sequence). Trimming cost V 6 bases and J 9 bases, with 4 bases left between them. The CDR3 coding sequence is TGTGCCAGCACTCTTTCACCCCTCCACTTT. Translated: CASTLSPLHF.

The rearrangement uses TRBV23-1 and TRBJ1-5; TRBD1 might be the D (6 bases). TRBV23-1 is flagged as an ORF with uncertain function. CDR3 length equals 20 residues. V gave up 0 bases and J gave up 3 bases, with 24 bases separating them. CDR3 protein: CASSQSKNLPRGGYNQPQHF. The CDR3 nucleotides are TGCGCCAGCAGTCAATCGAAGAACCTTCCGAGGGGGGGCTACAATCAGCCCCAGCATTTT.

This chain links TRBV20-1 with TRBJ2-5; D remains ambiguous. This CDR3 is built from 12 residues. Per germline, CDR1 DFQATT and CDR2 SNEGSKA (reference sequence). Trimming shortened V by 3 bases and J by 2 bases, and 7 bases separated the two germline ends. Here the CDR3 reads CSASKEQETQYF. The CDR3 nucleotides are TGCAGTGCTAGTAAAGAGCAAGAGACCCAGTACTTC.

This rearrangement joins TRBV9 to TRBJ2-1; 8 bases align to TRBD2. Germline CDR1 SGDLS, CDR2 YYNGEE. The J segment lost 9 bases and the V segment lost 3 bases, leaving 11 bases of the junction unmatched. This CDR3 region has 15 residues. For the CDR3, the DNA is TGTGCCAGCAGCGGCCCCAGCGGGAGAGGGGGTGAGCAGTTCTTC. This gives the protein CASSGPSGRGGEQFF.

This clone was seen more than once but under ten times. The chain has TRBV2 and TRBJ2-5, with D perhaps TRBD1 (8 bases). V lost 4 bases to trimming and J lost 1 base, with 13 bases between them. Germline assignment: CDR1 SNHLY and CDR2 FYNNEI. The CDR3 loop spans 15 amino acids. The CDR3 coding sequence is TGTGCCAGCAGTGCTAGCGGACAGGGCCAAGAGACCCAGTACTTC. This translates into CASSASGQGQETQYF. Together with reference TRBV2 and TRBJ2-5, the CDR3 gives the full variable domain: EPEVTQTPSHQVTQMGQEVILRCVPISNHLYFYWYRQILGQKVEFLVSFYNNEISEKSEIFDDQFSVERPDGSNFTLKIRSTKLEDSAMYFCASSASGQGQETQYFGPGTRLLVL.

The V and J genes are TRBV4-1 and TRBJ2-1, with D tentatively TRBD2 (6 bases). The CDR3 totals 15 residues. Germline CDR1 reads MGHRA; CDR2 reads YSYEKL. Trimming cost V 3 bases and J 3 bases, with 12 bases left between them. The CDR3 here is CASSQGGLLYNEQFF. The DNA of the CDR3 is TGCGCCAGCAGCCAGGGGGGACTCCTCTACAATGAGCAGTTCTTC.

The V gene is TRBV11-3, the J gene TRBJ2-1, with TRBD1 matching over 9 bases. Germline trimming cut 1 base from V and 4 bases from J; bases unmatched to any gene: 5. CDR3 length equals 16 residues. The germline CDR1 and CDR2 sequences are SGHNT and YENEEA. Here the CDR3 reads CASSLVRDRVYNEQFF. The CDR3 bases are TGTGCCAGCAGCTTAGTGAGGGACAGGGTATACAATGAGCAGTTCTTC.

The chain carries TRBV19 and TRBJ1-5; D is possibly TRBD1 (6 bases). The germline gives CDR1 LNHDA, CDR2 SQIVND (reference sequence). The CDR3 is made up of 15 amino acids. V was shortened by 4 bases and J by 3 bases, with 13 bases between the two germline ends. CDR3 loop: CASSTIQGANQPQHF. CDR3 nucleotide sequence: TGTGCCAGTAGTACTATACAGGGTGCCAATCAGCCCCAGCATTTT.

The V gene is TRBV15, the J gene TRBJ2-7, with D unclear. The germline CDR1 and CDR2 sequences are LNHNV and YYDKDF (reference sequence). CDR3 length equals 13 residues. Trimming removed 4 bases at V and 0 bases at J, with 7 bases between. Written as DNA, the CDR3 is TGTGCCACCAGCATAACTTCCTCCTACGAGCAGTACTTC. This translates into CATSITSSYEQYF. The full variable domain, completed using reference TRBV15 and TRBJ2-7, is DAMVIQNPRYQVTQFGKPVTLSCSQTLNHNVMYWYQQKSSQAPKLLFHYYDKDFNNEADTPDNFQSRRPNTSFCFLDIRSPGLGDTAMYLCATSITSSYEQYFGPGTRLTVT.

The gene calls are TRBV19 and TRBJ1-2; TRBD1 agrees at 8 bases. In germline, CDR1 is LNHDA, CDR2 SQIVND (reference sequence). This CDR3 has 14 amino acids. V shed 3 bases, J shed 5 bases, and the junction held 5 bases outside the gene matches. The CDR3 protein is CASSITGGAYGYTF. CDR3 in DNA: TGTGCCAGTAGTATCACAGGGGGGGCATATGGCTACACCTTC.

The rearrangement links TRBV7-3 to TRBJ2-5; TRBD2 matches at 9 bases. J lost 5 bases, V lost 5 bases, and 12 bases had no gene match. The CDR3 consists of 16 residues. In germline, CDR1 is SGHTA, CDR2 FQGTGA. The CDR3 DNA follows: TGTGCCAGCAGCCCAGATCGTGCGGGGGGGCGGGAGACCCAGTACTTC. Its protein is CASSPDRAGGRETQYF.

The gene calls are TRBV6-5 and TRBJ2-5, with TRBD1 matching 7 bases. CDR1 is MNHEY and CDR2 is SVGAGI in the germline V gene. The ends lost 7 bases at V and 3 bases at J; junction bases unmatched: 8. This CDR3 comprises 14 residues. CDR3 sequence reads: CASISSGTEETQYF. For the CDR3, the DNA is TGTGCCAGCATATCTTCCGGGACAGAAGAGACCCAGTACTTC.

The CDR3 nucleotides are TGTGCCAGCAGCTCTTCGGGACAGGGGACCTCTGAGCAGTACTTC. Translated: CASSSSGQGTSEQYF. This chain connects TRBV6-2 or TRBV6-3 to TRBJ2-7, with TRBD1 matching over 10 bases. V gave up 6 bases and J gave up 7 bases; unmatched junction bases: 12. The CDR3 totals 15 residues. Germline-derived CDR1 and CDR2 are MNHEY and SVGEGT.

V and J are TRBV27 and TRBJ1-1, with D possibly TRBD1 on 5 matching bases. The CDR3 has 15 amino acids. The germline V gene has CDR1 MNHEY and CDR2 SMNVEV (reference sequence). V was shortened by 0 bases and J by 2 bases, with 10 bases between the two germline ends. CDR3 nucleotides: TGTGCCAGCAGTTTATCGGCGGGGACCAACACTGAAGCTTTCTTT. This gives the protein CASSLSAGTNTEAFF.

This chain joins TRBV4-2 and TRBJ2-3, with D uncertain. The V end was cut by 2 bases, the J end by 4 bases, with 13 bases between. The CDR3 runs 15 residues. The germline V gene encodes CDR1 LGHNA and CDR2 YNFKEQ. The CDR3 loop reads CASSQTKSSPDTQYF. The DNA of the CDR3 is TGTGCCAGCAGCCAAACCAAAAGCTCGCCAGATACGCAGTATTTT.

The CDR3 loop reads CAWTSGEGSPLHF. CDR3 DNA: TGTGCCTGGACCTCAGGGGAGGGGTCACCCCTCCACTTT. The rearrangement links TRBV30 to TRBJ1-6; D may be TRBD1 (6 bases). Trimming took off 4 bases at V and 10 bases at J, with 14 bases between the two ends. There are 13 residues in the CDR3. Germline V gene data show CDR1 as GTSNPN and CDR2 as SVGIG (reference sequence).

The J gene is TRBJ1-6, the V gene TRBV7-3; 11 bases align to TRBD1. Germline V gene data show CDR1 as SGHTA and CDR2 as FQGTGA. This CDR3 contains 14 residues. Germline trimming cut 8 bases from V and 7 bases from J; bases unmatched to any gene: 4. The CDR3 nucleotides read TGTGCCAGCTCCCGGGACAGGGGGAATTCACCCCTCCACTTT. Its protein product is CASSRDRGNSPLHF.

This sequence joins TRBV7-9 and TRBJ2-1, with a possible D match to TRBD1 (5 bases). The V and J ends lost 2 bases and 0 bases respectively, with 17 bases between them. CDR1 is SEHNR and CDR2 is FQNEAQ in the germline V gene (reference sequence). The CDR3 totals 18 residues. CDR3 region: CASSLRTTGWGSYNEQFF. The CDR3 nucleotides read TGTGCCAGCAGCTTAAGGACCACAGGTTGGGGCTCCTACAATGAGCAGTTCTTC.

The CDR3 bases are TGTGCCAGCAGCTTAGATAGGGGAGCGGGGCGAGAGCAGTACTTC. Residues: CASSLDRGAGREQYF. The J gene is TRBJ2-7, the V gene TRBV11-2; TRBD2 agrees at 7 bases. Germline values: CDR1 SGHAT, CDR2 FQNNGV. CDR3 length: 15 residues. V lost 0 bases, J lost 7 bases, and 9 bases stayed unmatched.

The chain is built from TRBV4-1 and TRBJ2-1; 9 bases are a match to TRBD2. J lost 9 bases, V lost 8 bases, and 8 bases had no gene match. Germline CDR1 MGHRA, CDR2 YSYEKL. This CDR3 comprises 13 residues. CDR3 nucleotide sequence: TGCGCCAGCGGAACTGGGCGGGGGGGTGAGCAGTTCTTC. Its translation: CASGTGRGGEQFF.